The present T cell receptor beta chain was sequenced within a study of blood T cell repertoires in COVID-19. About the study: Sources were T cells, B-cell-depleted T cells, or PBMCs; the material itself was cDNA or gDNA.

This CDR3 has 14 residues. Germline CDR1 reads MNHEY; CDR2 reads SVGEGT. V was clipped by 2 bases and J by 5 bases, with 12 bases between them. As originally analysed: Quantification of nucleated cells was approximated via reference gene primer amplification. The data were produced by immunoSEQ multiplex PCR, yet TCRdb's version contains in-frame clones alone and is incomplete. The V and J calls and the clone size are those of that table, but D and trimming were determined from the DNA. There are approximately 380,000 clones in the sample; 88% occur only once, and more than 1% lies in the top ten. Cohorts were assigned according to the clinical history that participants reported. What the recovered Cohort 3 donors had was two negative PCRs, clearance, or symptom resolution. This clone has ten or more counts.

Sequencing was done on a sample of PBMCs or T cells enriched from blood (not recorded which). The clonotype comes from a woman in her late teens or twenties who had recovered from COVID-19. The chain recombines TRBV6-2 or TRBV6-3 with TRBJ1-1, with D possibly matching TRBD1 (5 bases). The CDR3 sequence: CASSYQWRGTEAFF. CDR3 in DNA: TGTGCCAGCAGTTACCAATGGCGGGGGACTGAAGCTTTCTTT.